The T cell receptor (beta chain) under discussion was sequenced for a study of cytomegalovirus exposure and HLA in healthy donors. A multiplex PCR was run with 60 Vbeta primers and 13 Jbeta primers. Only in-frame clones appear in the TCRdb table, and some are missing; sequencing was by immunoSEQ multiplex PCR. The profile shows 150,000 or so clones, approximately 80% of them singletons. This clone was seen more than once but under ten times. The antigen remains unidentified. Points from the study as a whole: Data from an earlier analysis indicated that most TCR beta V segments were productive either about 90% or about 30% of the time. Analyses of presence/absence relied on an assumption of roughly uniform sequencing depth across donors.

The germline V gene has CDR1 KGHSH and CDR2 LQKENI. The CDR3 is 13 residues long. V was clipped by 3 bases and J by 5 bases, with 10 bases between them. This TCR was recovered from a man aged 30-40 years in good health and CMV-seropositive. Sequences were obtained from PBMCs. V is TRBV18 and J is TRBJ1-2; no reliable D call. The CDR3: CASSPKEQYGYTF. DNA of the CDR3: TGTGCCAGCTCACCTAAGGAGCAGTATGGCTACACCTTC. Filled out from reference TRBV18 and TRBJ1-2, the complete variable domain reads NAGVMQNPRHLVRRRGQEARLRCSPMKGHSHVYWYRQLPEEGLKFMVYLQKENIIDESGMPKERFSAEFPKEGPSILRIQQVVRGDSAAYFCASSPKEQYGYTFGSGTRLTVV.